This T cell receptor (beta chain) derives from a study of identical twins. One entry per CDR3 protein, called by TCRdb with MiXCR from the 5' RACE reads. The data contain over 500,000 distinct CDR3 sequences, less than 25% of them singletons. The ends lost 2 bases at V and 6 bases at J; junction bases unmatched: 6. The CDR3 totals 16 residues. CDR1 is LGHNA, CDR2 YNFKEQ, per germline. The same specimen was also included in a second study, on T cells expressing NK-cell markers.

The specimen was CD4+ T cells sorted from blood. This sequence originates from a woman under 30 in good health. This chain connects TRBV4-2 to TRBJ2-1; TRBD2 matches 11 bases. In DNA form, the CDR3 reads TGTGCCAGCAGCCAAAGGGCGCTAGCGGGAGGCAATGAGCAGTTCTTC. Protein: CASSQRALAGGNEQFF.